The present entry profiles one T cell receptor (beta chain) with its context. The data originate from a study of blood T cell repertoires in COVID-19. About the research overall: Both acute and convalescent COVID-19 samples were obtained from the United States, Italy and Spain.

The length of the CDR3 is 14 residues. V trimming: 5 bases; J trimming: 1 base; junction bases outside the gene matches: 4. Per germline, CDR1 LGHDT and CDR2 YNNKEL (reference sequence). Under the authors' procedure: Amplification of reference gene primers was used by the study to estimate nucleated cell counts. The data were produced by immunoSEQ multiplex PCR, yet TCRdb's version contains in-frame clones alone and is incomplete. The V and J calls and the clone size are those of that table, but D and trimming were determined from the DNA. The sample lists 95,000 to 110,000 clones, more than 85% seen once, with approximately 6% in the top ten.

The TCR sequence derives from a human donor in a cohort sampled during active COVID-19. The sequenced sample consisted of peripheral blood. This rearrangement joins TRBV3-1 (or the pseudogene TRBV3-2) to TRBJ2-7; 8 positions match TRBD1. CDR3 loop: CASSVGQGSYEQYF. For the CDR3, the DNA is TGTGCCAGCAGCGTCGGACAGGGTTCCTACGAGCAGTACTTC.